The 14 T cell receptor beta chains presented below share a single source sample, sequenced in a study of blood T cell repertoires in COVID-19. The repertoire was sequenced with immunoSEQ multiplex PCR; TCRdb's copy has only in-frame clones and lacks some. Here the sample spans approximately 240,000 clones, 83% being singletons. Sequences were obtained from peripheral blood. The receptors originated from a woman in her thirties with COVID-19, enrolled during active disease.

In DNA form, the CDR3 reads TGTGCCAGCAGTTACTCTTGGGGGCGGACCACTGAAGCTTTCTTT. It codes for CASSYSWGRTTEAFF. The gene calls are TRBV6-2 or TRBV6-3 and TRBJ1-1; TRBD1 is a possible D gene (6 bases). Trimming left V 0 bases short and J 4 bases short, with 12 bases between. Germline assignment: CDR1 MNHEY and CDR2 SVGEGT. This CDR3 region has 15 residues.

V gene TRBV5-5 combines with J gene TRBJ2-2; D might be TRBD2 (5 bases). The CDR3 contains 17 residues. The ends were cut back, 6 bases at V and 8 bases at J, with 26 bases in the middle. In germline, CDR1 is SGHKS, CDR2 YYEKEE (reference sequence). This CDR3 is CASTPQYVGDSPGELFF. CDR3 DNA: TGTGCCAGCACCCCGCAGTATGTCGGGGATTCCCCGGGGGAGCTGTTTTTT.

This clone was recorded once. The V and J genes are TRBV5-5 and TRBJ1-2; 7 positions match TRBD1. CDR3 size: 15 residues. Looked up from germline, CDR1 is SGHKS and CDR2 is YYEKEE (reference sequence). Trimming took 0 bases from V and 9 from J; bases not matched to a gene: 11. This CDR3 is CASSLGIQGGISYTF. In DNA, the CDR3 is TGTGCCAGCAGCTTGGGTATCCAGGGGGGAATAAGCTACACCTTC.

The chain employs TRBV12-3 or TRBV12-4 and TRBJ2-1; D perhaps matches TRBD1 (6 bases). V lost 5 bases and J lost 15, with 14 bases in between. The CDR3 contains 11 residues. Here the CDR3 reads CASSLGGGGFF. CDR3 nucleotide sequence: TGTGCCAGCAGTCTGGGTGGGGGCGGGTTCTTC.

This clone has only a few counts. The chain uses TRBV9 and TRBJ1-1; TRBD1 agrees at 7 bases. The CDR3 length is 14 residues. Trimming cost V 0 bases and J 5 bases; bases outside gene matches: 4. CDR1 and CDR2 from the germline V gene are SGDLS and YYNGEE. The DNA for the CDR3 is TGTGCCAGCAGCGTAGTGACAGGGAGGACTGAAGCTTTCTTT. Protein: CASSVVTGRTEAFF.

The sample holds one count of this clone. The V call is TRBV29-1, the J call TRBJ2-7; 11 bases align to TRBD1. CDR3 size: 14 residues. With V trimmed by 4 bases and J by 5 bases, 7 bases remained unmatched. CDR1 is SQVTM and CDR2 is ANQGSEA in the germline V gene. In nucleotides, the CDR3 is TGCAGCGTTGGGGACAGGGGGTATTCGGACGAGCAGTACTTC. This codes for CSVGDRGYSDEQYF.

For the CDR3, the DNA is TGTGCCAGCAGCTCCCAACTAGCGGGGGCAGAGACCCAGTACTTC. The encoded protein is CASSSQLAGAETQYF. The chain combines TRBV11-2 with TRBJ2-5, with 11 nucleotides matching TRBD2. In germline, CDR1 is SGHAT, CDR2 FQNNGV. Germline trimming cut 4 bases from V and 4 bases from J; bases unmatched to any gene: 5. The length of the CDR3 is 15 residues. The variable domain in full, with the rest retrieved from reference TRBV11-2 and TRBJ2-5, is EAGVAQSPRYKIIEKRQSVAFWCNPISGHATLYWYQQILGQGPKLLIQFQNNGVVDDSQLPKDRFSAERLKGVDSTLKIQPAKLEDSAVYLCASSSQLAGAETQYFGPGTRLLVL.

The chain employs TRBV5-1 and TRBJ2-1; TRBD2 aligns across 13 bases. The germline CDR1 and CDR2 sequences are SGHRS and YFSETQ. V was clipped by 4 bases and J by 4 bases; unmatched bases: 8. This CDR3 is 17 amino acids long. CDR3: CASSPGLAGVGYNEQFF. The CDR3 coding sequence is TGCGCCAGCAGCCCCGGACTAGCGGGAGTAGGTTACAATGAGCAGTTCTTC.

This clone was seen more than once but under ten times. The genes are TRBV7-6 and TRBJ1-1; D might be TRBD1 (5 bases). The germline V gene encodes CDR1 SGHVS and CDR2 FNYEAQ. V was clipped by 0 bases and J by 3 bases, with 5 bases between them. This CDR3 spans 13 amino acids. CDR3 DNA: TGTGCCAGCAGCTTAGCAGGGGACACTGAAGCTTTCTTT. Its protein is CASSLAGDTEAFF.

This chain connects TRBV18 to TRBJ1-4; tentatively, D is TRBD1 (5 bases). CDR3 size: 15 residues. The germline V and J ends were trimmed by 6 bases and 0 bases, with 11 bases remaining between them. Germline CDR1 KGHSH, CDR2 LQKENI. The CDR3 sequence: CASSPQQATNEKLFF. DNA of the CDR3: TGTGCCAGCTCCCCCCAACAGGCAACTAATGAAAAACTGTTTTTT.

The genes are TRBV2 and TRBJ2-2; 8 nucleotides line up with TRBD2. J gave up 3 bases and V 11 bases, and 8 bases lay outside the gene matches. The CDR3 sequence is 14 residues long. Per the germline V gene, CDR1 is SNHLY and CDR2 is FYNNEI. The CDR3: CAHGGGPDTGELFF. CDR3 coding DNA: TGTGCCCACGGGGGGGGGCCTGACACCGGGGAGCTGTTTTTT.

This chain links TRBV6-5 with TRBJ1-5; 8 bases map to TRBD1. V shed 6 bases, J shed 2 bases, and the junction held 6 bases outside the gene matches. The CDR3 is made up of 15 amino acids. From germline, CDR1 is MNHEY and CDR2 SVGAGI. As DNA, the CDR3 is TGTGCCAGCAGCTACGACAGGGGAGGCAATCAGCCCCAGCATTTT. This sequence encodes CASSYDRGGNQPQHF.

The rearrangement joins TRBV6-5 to TRBJ2-7; no clear D gene. Trimming pared 8 bases from V and 0 bases from J, leaving 14 bases between. Germline CDR1 is MNHEY and CDR2 is SVGAGI. The CDR3 consists of 14 residues. In nucleotides, the CDR3 is TGTGCCAGCGCCCCGATGGCAGTCTCCTACGAGCAGTACTTC. Residues: CASAPMAVSYEQYF.

CDR3 amino acids: CASRPSILTQGVGSPLHF. The CDR3 DNA follows: TGTGCCAGCAGACCGAGCATACTGACGCAGGGGGTTGGTTCACCCCTCCACTTT. The chain couples TRBV2 to TRBJ1-6, with TRBD1 identical over 7 bases. The V segment lost 6 bases and the J segment 9 bases; nucleotides outside the gene matches: 20. The CDR3 is 18 residues long. CDR1 is SNHLY, CDR2 FYNNEI, per germline.